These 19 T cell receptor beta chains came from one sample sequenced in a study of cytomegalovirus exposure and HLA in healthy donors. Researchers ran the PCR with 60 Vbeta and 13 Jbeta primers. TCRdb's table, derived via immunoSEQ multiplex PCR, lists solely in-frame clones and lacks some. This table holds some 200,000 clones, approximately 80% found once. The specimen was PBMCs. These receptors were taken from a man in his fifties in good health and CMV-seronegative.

The DNA of the CDR3 is TGTGCCAGCAGGCGGGGGGCAAGGGGAACTGAAGCTTTCTTT. Encoded protein: CASRRGARGTEAFF. The V call is TRBV27, the J call TRBJ1-1, with a possible D match to TRBD1 (6 bases). CDR3 size: 14 residues. Germline V lookup: CDR1 MNHEY, CDR2 SMNVEV (reference sequence). Trimming removed 6 bases from V and 5 bases from J, with 16 bases in between.

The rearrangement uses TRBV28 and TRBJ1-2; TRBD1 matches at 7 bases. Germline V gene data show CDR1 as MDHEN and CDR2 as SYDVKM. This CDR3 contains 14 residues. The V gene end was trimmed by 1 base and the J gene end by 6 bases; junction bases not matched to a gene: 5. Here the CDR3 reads CASSLSGQIHGYTF. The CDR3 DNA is TGTGCCAGCAGTTTATCGGGACAGATACATGGCTACACCTTC.

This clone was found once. Here the CDR3 reads CASSDTGGLTDTQYF. The CDR3 coding sequence is TGTGCCAGCAGCGATACAGGGGGCTTGACAGATACGCAGTATTTT. The chain employs TRBV2 and TRBJ2-3; TRBD1 agrees at 9 bases. The V gene end was trimmed by 6 bases and the J gene end by 3 bases; junction bases not matched to a gene: 7. CDR3 length: 15 amino acids. Germline V gene data show CDR1 as SNHLY and CDR2 as FYNNEI.

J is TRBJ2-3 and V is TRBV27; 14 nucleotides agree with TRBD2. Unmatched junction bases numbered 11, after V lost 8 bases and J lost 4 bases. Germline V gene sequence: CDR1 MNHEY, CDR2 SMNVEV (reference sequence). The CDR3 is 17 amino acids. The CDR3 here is CASGPPGLAGVPDTQYF. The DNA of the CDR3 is TGTGCCAGCGGTCCCCCGGGACTAGCGGGAGTTCCAGATACGCAGTATTTT.

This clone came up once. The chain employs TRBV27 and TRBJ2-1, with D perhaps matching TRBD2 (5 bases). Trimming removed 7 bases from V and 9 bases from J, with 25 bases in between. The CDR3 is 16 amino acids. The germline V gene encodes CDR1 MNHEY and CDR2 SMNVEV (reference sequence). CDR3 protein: CASTEYPALALSEQFF. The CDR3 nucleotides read TGTGCCAGCACCGAATACCCGGCCCTAGCCCTTAGTGAGCAGTTCTTC.

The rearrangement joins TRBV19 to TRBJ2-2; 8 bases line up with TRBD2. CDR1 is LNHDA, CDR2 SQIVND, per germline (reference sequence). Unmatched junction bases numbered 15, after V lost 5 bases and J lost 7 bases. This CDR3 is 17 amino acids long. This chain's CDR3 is CASSVGSGTSKGGELFF. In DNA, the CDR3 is TGTGCCAGTAGTGTAGGTTCCGGGACTAGTAAAGGCGGGGAGCTGTTTTTT.

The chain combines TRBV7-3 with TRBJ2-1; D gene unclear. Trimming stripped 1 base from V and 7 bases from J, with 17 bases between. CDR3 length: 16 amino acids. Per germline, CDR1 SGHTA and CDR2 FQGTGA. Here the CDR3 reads CASSLISSLSNNEQFF. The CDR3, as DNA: TGTGCCAGCAGCTTAATCTCGAGCCTTTCAAATAATGAGCAGTTCTTC.

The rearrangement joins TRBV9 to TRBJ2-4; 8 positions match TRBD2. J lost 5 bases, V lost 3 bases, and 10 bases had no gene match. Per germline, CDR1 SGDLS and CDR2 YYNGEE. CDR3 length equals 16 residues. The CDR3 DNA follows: TGTGCCAGCAGCGCGTCATTGACTAGCGCCGAAAACATTCAGTACTTC. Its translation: CASSASLTSAENIQYF.

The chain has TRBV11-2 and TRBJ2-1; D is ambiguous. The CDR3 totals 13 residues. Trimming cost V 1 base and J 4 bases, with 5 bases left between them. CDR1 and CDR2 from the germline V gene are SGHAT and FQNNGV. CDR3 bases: TGTGCCAGCAGCTTAGCTTTATACAATGAGCAGTTCTTC. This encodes CASSLALYNEQFF.

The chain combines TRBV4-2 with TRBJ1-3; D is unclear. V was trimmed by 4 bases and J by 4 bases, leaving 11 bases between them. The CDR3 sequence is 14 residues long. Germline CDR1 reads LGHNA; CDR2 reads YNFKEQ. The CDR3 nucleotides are TGTGCCAGCAGCCCTAACCGAGGAGGAAACACCATATATTTT. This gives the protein CASSPNRGGNTIYF.

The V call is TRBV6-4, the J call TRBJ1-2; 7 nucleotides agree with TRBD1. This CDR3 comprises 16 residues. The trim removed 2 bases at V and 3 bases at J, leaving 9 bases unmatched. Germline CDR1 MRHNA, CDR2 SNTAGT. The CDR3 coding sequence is TGTGCCAGCAGTGACAAGGGACAGAACCTTGACTATGGCTACACCTTC. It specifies CASSDKGQNLDYGYTF.

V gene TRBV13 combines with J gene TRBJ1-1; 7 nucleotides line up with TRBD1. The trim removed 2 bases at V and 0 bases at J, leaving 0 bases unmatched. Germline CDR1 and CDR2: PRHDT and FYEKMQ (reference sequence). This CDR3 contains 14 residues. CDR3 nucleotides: TGTGCCAGCAGCTTAAGGGGGCTGAACACTGAAGCTTTCTTT. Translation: CASSLRGLNTEAFF.

The CDR3 is CASSPSGGRGELFF. CDR3 DNA sequence: TGTGCCAGCAGTCCCTCGGGGGGGCGTGGGGAGCTGTTTTTT. V and J are TRBV27 and TRBJ2-2; 8 positions match TRBD2. Looked up from germline, CDR1 is MNHEY and CDR2 is SMNVEV (reference sequence). This CDR3 comprises 14 residues. Trimming cost V 5 bases and J 8 bases; bases outside gene matches: 7.

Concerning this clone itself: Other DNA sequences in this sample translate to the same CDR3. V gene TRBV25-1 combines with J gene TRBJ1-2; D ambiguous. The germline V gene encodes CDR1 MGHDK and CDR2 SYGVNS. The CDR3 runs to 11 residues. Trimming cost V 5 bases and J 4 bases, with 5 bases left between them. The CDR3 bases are TGTGCCAGCAGTCGGGGCTATGGCTACACCTTC. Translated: CASSRGYGYTF.

The CDR3 coding sequence is TGTGCCAGCAGGATCGGGACAGTAGCAGGCGAGCAGTACTTC. Protein product: CASRIGTVAGEQYF. The chain couples TRBV28 to TRBJ2-7; 7 nucleotides align to TRBD1. Per the germline V gene, CDR1 is MDHEN and CDR2 is SYDVKM. The CDR3 consists of 14 residues. Trimming removed 6 bases from V and 6 bases from J; junction bases left unmatched: 11.

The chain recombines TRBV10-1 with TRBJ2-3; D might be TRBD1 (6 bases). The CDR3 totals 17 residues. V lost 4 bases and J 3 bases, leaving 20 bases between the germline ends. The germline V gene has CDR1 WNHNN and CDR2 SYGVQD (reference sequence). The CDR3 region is CASSGGIFPGQTDTQYF. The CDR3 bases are TGCGCCAGCAGTGGAGGGATCTTTCCGGGACAAACAGATACGCAGTATTTT.

CDR3 loop: CASSLGGLGANIQYF. CDR3 DNA sequence: TGTGCCAGCAGCTTAGGGGGCCTGGGTGCAAACATTCAGTACTTC. V is TRBV7-8 and J is TRBJ2-4, with a tentative D call TRBD1 (5 bases). CDR3 length: 15 residues. CDR1 is SGHVS and CDR2 is FQNEAQ in the germline V gene. Between the trimmed V and J ends, which lost 1 base and 6 bases, there was a span of 13 bases. The full variable domain, with the rest looked up from reference TRBV7-8 and TRBJ2-4, is GAGVSQSPRYKVAKRGQDVALRCDPISGHVSLFWYQQALGQGPEFLTYFQNEAQLDKSGLPSDRFFAERPEGSVSTLKIQRTQQEDSAVYLCASSLGGLGANIQYFGAGTRLSVL.

CDR3 nucleotide sequence: TGTGCCAGCAGTTCCCTAACAGGGGGAACTAATGAAAAACTGTTTTTT. This codes for CASSSLTGGTNEKLFF. The V and J genes are TRBV28 and TRBJ1-4, with TRBD1 identical over 8 bases. This CDR3 is 16 amino acids long. Germline CDR1 is MDHEN and CDR2 is SYDVKM. Trimming cost V 4 bases and J 1 base; bases outside gene matches: 5.

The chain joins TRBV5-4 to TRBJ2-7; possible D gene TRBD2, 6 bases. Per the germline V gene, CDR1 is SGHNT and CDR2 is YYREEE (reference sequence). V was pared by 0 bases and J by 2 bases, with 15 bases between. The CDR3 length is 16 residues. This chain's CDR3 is CASSLGGAAATYEQYF. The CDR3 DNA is TGTGCCAGCAGCTTGGGCGGGGCCGCTGCAACCTACGAGCAGTACTTC.